A single sample is the source of the 13 T cell receptor beta chains below, sequenced in a study of OX40 agonist ivuxolimab in advanced cancers. Libraries were made using the immunoSEQ multiplex PCR assay. The immuneACCESS repertoire file appears here via TCRdb, limited to in-frame rearrangements. These files lack a portion of the clones; in checked studies, under half of the deficit traces to unresolved V genes, and the cause of the others is not known. The sample has about 46,000 clones on record, over 75% of them singletons. The ten largest make up roughly 4.9% of the sample. The specimen comprised CD4+ or CD8+ T cells sorted from blood, sampled in a trial of the OX40 agonist ivuxolimab. These receptor sequences come from an adult with an advanced solid tumor such as melanoma, head and neck, liver or kidney cancer.

This clone has just one count. This chain links TRBV6-5 with TRBJ2-5; a possible D gene is TRBD2 (7 bases). The germline V gene encodes CDR1 MNHEY and CDR2 SVGAGI. This CDR3 comprises 14 residues. V gave up 7 bases and J gave up 5 bases, with 17 bases separating them. In DNA form, the CDR3 reads TGTGCCAGCACCTGGGGGGCCGGGGGGGAGACCCAGTACTTC. It yields the protein CASTWGAGGETQYF.

This clone showed up just once. The chain is built from TRBV4-1 and TRBJ1-2, with a tentative D call TRBD1 (5 bases). V lost 1 base and J 0 bases, leaving 12 bases between the germline ends. Per germline, CDR1 MGHRA and CDR2 YSYEKL. The CDR3 extends over 16 amino acids. The CDR3 region is CASSQGGLDANYGYTF. The CDR3 DNA follows: TGCGCCAGCAGCCAAGGGGGCCTGGACGCTAACTATGGCTACACCTTC.

The V call is TRBV29-1, the J call TRBJ2-5; possible D gene TRBD1, 6 bases. The germline V and J ends were trimmed by 6 bases and 2 bases, with 13 bases remaining between them. Germline values: CDR1 SQVTM, CDR2 ANQGSEA. This CDR3 has 13 residues. The CDR3 DNA reads as TGCAGCGTGATTGACAGGAATCAAGAGACCCAGTACTTC. It specifies CSVIDRNQETQYF.

The chain recombines TRBV28 with TRBJ1-1; TRBD1 matches at 7 bases. Germline assignment: CDR1 MDHEN and CDR2 SYDVKM. This CDR3 region has 17 residues. Trimming took 2 bases from V and 5 from J; bases not matched to a gene: 14. CDR3 in DNA: TGTGCCAGCAGTTTACCCAGACAGGGTTTAATTAGAACTGAAGCTTTCTTT. Its protein is CASSLPRQGLIRTEAFF.

V gene TRBV4-1 combines with J gene TRBJ1-3; D is ambiguous. The CDR3 runs to 16 residues. V lost 4 bases and J lost 1, with 14 bases in between. Germline CDR1 is MGHRA and CDR2 is YSYEKL. CDR3 bases: TGCGCCAGCAGCCTAGTCGATAGCCGATCTGGAAACACCATATATTTT. Encoded protein: CASSLVDSRSGNTIYF.

The gene calls are TRBV20-1 and TRBJ1-1, with unresolved D. Germline-derived CDR1 and CDR2 are DFQATT and SNEGSKA (reference sequence). This CDR3 region has 11 residues. The germline V and J ends were trimmed by 6 bases and 7 bases, with 12 bases remaining between them. The CDR3 is CSAQKTSEAFF. The CDR3 coding sequence is TGCAGTGCACAGAAGACCAGTGAAGCTTTCTTT.

This clone was seen only once. The chain couples TRBV2 to TRBJ2-4; TRBD1 matches 9 bases. Germline lookup yields CDR1 SNHLY and CDR2 FYNNEI. The junction had 10 bases not matched to a gene; V was cut back by 1 base and J by 9 bases. The CDR3 has 16 amino acids. CDR3 amino acids: CASSEGGGQGLAIQYF. Here the CDR3 DNA reads TGTGCCAGCAGTGAAGGAGGGGGACAGGGTCTCGCCATTCAGTACTTC.

Turning to this clone: The same CDR3 is also encoded by other DNA sequences in this sample. This chain links TRBV1 with TRBJ2-7; TRBD1, as called in the table, went unchecked against the DNA. TRBV1 is reported as a pseudogene. There are 19 residues in the CDR3. CDR3 sequence (DNA): TGCACCAGCAGCCAAGCTCCGGGACAGGGGGCGCGAGATTCCTACGAGCAGTACGTC. Translation gives CTSSQAPGQGARDSYEQYV.

The chain uses TRBV9 and TRBJ2-5; D perhaps matches TRBD1 (6 bases). The CDR3 covers 15 residues. The germline V and J ends were trimmed by 0 bases and 2 bases, with 11 bases remaining between them. In germline, CDR1 is SGDLS, CDR2 YYNGEE. The CDR3 DNA sequence: TGTGCCAGCAGCGTAGATGGGGGCCAACAAGAGACCCAGTACTTC. It codes for CASSVDGGQQETQYF.

The J gene is TRBJ1-1, the V gene TRBV5-1, with unresolved D. V lost 0 bases and J lost 4, with 4 bases in between. The CDR3 runs to 12 residues. Germline V gene lookup returns CDR1 SGHRS and CDR2 YFSETQ. The CDR3 protein is CASSLGVTEAFF. The CDR3 DNA reads TGCGCCAGCAGCTTGGGGGTCACTGAAGCTTTCTTT.

The J gene is TRBJ1-6, the V gene TRBV27, with unresolved D. The V end lost 5 bases, the J end lost 2 bases, and 13 bases lay between the germline ends. The CDR3 length is 16 residues. Germline assignment: CDR1 MNHEY and CDR2 SMNVEV (reference sequence). The CDR3, as DNA: TGTGCCAGCAGTGAGGAGCCGGGTGCCTATAATTCACCCCTCCACTTT. Its protein product is CASSEEPGAYNSPLHF.

J is TRBJ2-1 and V is TRBV29-1; D uncertain. V shed 7 bases and J shed 5 bases, with 15 bases lying between them. The CDR3 has 13 residues. In germline, CDR1 is SQVTM, CDR2 ANQGSEA. CDR3 protein: CSGTPKVNNEQFF. CDR3 DNA: TGCAGCGGAACTCCGAAAGTCAACAATGAGCAGTTCTTC.

A remark on this clone: Germline is not matched at one junction end, which may reflect a read error. J is TRBJ2-1 and V is TRBV7-7; D possibly corresponds to TRBD1 (7 bases). The CDR3 covers 17 residues. From germline, CDR1 is SSHAT and CDR2 FNYEAQ (reference sequence). CDR3 region: CASSPDSTGEAYNEQFF. DNA of the CDR3: TGTGCTAGCAGCCCAGATTCTACAGGGGAGGCCTACAATGAGCAGTTCTTC.